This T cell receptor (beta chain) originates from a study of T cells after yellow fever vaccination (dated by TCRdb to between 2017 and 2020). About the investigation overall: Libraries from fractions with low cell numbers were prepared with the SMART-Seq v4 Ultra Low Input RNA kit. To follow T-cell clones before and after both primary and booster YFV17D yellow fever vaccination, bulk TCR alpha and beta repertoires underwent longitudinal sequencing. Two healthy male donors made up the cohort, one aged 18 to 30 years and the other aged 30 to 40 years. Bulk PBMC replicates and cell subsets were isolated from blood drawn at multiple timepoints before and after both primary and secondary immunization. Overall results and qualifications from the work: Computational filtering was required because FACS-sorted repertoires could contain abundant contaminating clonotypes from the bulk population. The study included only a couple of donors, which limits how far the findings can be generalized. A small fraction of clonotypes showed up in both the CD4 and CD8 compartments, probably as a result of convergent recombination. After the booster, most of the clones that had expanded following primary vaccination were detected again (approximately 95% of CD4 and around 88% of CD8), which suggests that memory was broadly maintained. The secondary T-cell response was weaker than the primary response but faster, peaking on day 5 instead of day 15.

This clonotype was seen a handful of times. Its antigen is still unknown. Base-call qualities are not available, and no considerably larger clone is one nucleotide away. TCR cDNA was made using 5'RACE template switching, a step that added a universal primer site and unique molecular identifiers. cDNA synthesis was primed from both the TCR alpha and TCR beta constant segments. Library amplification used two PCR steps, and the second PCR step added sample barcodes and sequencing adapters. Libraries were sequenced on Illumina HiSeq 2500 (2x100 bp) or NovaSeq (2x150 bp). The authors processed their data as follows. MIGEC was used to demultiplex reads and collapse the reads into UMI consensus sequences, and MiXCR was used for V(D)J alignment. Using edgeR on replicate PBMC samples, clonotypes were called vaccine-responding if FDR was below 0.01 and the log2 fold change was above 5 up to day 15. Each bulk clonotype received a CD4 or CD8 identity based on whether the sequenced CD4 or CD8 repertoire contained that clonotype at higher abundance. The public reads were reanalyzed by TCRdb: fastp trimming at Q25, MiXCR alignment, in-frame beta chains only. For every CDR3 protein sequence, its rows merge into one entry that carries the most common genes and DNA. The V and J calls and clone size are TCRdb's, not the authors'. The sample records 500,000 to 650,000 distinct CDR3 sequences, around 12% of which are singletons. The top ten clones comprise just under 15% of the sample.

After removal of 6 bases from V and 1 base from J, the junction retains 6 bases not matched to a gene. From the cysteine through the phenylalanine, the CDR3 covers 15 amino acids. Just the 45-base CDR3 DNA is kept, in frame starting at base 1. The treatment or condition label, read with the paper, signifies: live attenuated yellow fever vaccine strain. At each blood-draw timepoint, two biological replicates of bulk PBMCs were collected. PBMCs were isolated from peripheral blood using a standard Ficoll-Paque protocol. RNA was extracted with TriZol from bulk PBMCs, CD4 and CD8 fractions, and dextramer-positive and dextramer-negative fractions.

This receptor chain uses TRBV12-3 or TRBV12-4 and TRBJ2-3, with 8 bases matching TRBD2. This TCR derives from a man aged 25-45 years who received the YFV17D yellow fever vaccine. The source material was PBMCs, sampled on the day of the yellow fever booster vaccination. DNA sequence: TGTGCCAGCAGCAAAACTAGCGGAGGCACAGATACGCAGTATTTT. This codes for CASSKTSGGTDTQYF.